The T cell receptor (beta chain) under discussion was sequenced for a study of T cell changes during pregnancy in multiple sclerosis. Trimming took 7 bases from V and 4 from J; bases not matched to a gene: 6. CDR3 length equals 14 residues. Germline-derived CDR1 and CDR2 are SGHVS and FQNEAQ. Libraries were prepared by immunoSEQ multiplex PCR; TCRdb keeps only in-frame clonotypes and omits some of them. The data show 120,000 or so clones, approximately 94% seen once. The clonotype was recovered from a female donor with multiple sclerosis, enrolled in a pregnancy study. The chain joins TRBV7-8 to TRBJ2-3, with TRBD1 identical over 9 bases. Sequencing was performed on peripheral blood, taken before pregnancy. As DNA, the CDR3 is TGTGCCAGCACCCGGGACAGGGTATCAGATACGCAGTATTTT. It codes for CASTRDRVSDTQYF.